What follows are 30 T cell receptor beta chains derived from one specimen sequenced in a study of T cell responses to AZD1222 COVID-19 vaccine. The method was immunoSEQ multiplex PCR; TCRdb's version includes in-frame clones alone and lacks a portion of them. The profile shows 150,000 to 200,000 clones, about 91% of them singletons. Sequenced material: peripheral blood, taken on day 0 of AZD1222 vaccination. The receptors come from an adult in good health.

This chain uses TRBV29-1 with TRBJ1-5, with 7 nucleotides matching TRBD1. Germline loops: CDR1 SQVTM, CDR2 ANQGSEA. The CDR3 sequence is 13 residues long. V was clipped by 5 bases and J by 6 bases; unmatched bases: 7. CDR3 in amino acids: CSVRGTEGQPQHF. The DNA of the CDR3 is TGCAGCGTTAGGGGGACAGAAGGTCAGCCCCAGCATTTT.

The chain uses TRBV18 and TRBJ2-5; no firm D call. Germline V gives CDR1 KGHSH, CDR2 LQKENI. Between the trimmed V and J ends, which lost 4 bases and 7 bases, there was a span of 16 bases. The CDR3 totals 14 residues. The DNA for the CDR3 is TGTGCCAGCTCACATGACACTGGGCTGGGGACCCAGTACTTC. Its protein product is CASSHDTGLGTQYF.

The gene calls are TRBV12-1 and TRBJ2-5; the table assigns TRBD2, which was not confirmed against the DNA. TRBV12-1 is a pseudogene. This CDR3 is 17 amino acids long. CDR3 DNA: TGTGCCAGCAGCGCTATACTAGCGGGAGATTACCAAGAGACCCAGTACTTC. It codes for CASSAILAGDYQETQYF.

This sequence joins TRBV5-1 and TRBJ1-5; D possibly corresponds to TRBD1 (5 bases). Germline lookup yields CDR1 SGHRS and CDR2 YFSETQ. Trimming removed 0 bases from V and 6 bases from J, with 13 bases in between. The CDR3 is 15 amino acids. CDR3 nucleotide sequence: TGCGCCAGCAGCTTGGACCCCGGGGGGGGTCAGCCCCAGCATTTT. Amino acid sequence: CASSLDPGGGQPQHF.

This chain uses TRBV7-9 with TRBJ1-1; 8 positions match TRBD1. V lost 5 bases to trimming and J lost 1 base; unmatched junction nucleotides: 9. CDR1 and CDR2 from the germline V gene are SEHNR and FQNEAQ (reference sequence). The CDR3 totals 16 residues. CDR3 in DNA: TGTGCCAGCAGCACCCAGGGGGCGCGCAGGAACACTGAAGCTTTCTTT. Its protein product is CASSTQGARRNTEAFF.

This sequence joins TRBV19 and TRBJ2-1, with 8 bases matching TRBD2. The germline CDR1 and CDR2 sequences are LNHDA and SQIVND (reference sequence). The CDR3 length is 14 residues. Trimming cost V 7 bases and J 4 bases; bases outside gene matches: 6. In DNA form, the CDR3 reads TGTGCCAGTACCGGGACTAGGTTATACAATGAGCAGTTCTTC. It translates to CASTGTRLYNEQFF.

DNA of the CDR3: TGTGCCAGCAGTTTTGCAGGGGAAGAGACCCAGTACTTC. Translated: CASSFAGEETQYF. V usage is TRBV27 and J usage is TRBJ2-5, with a weak D call TRBD1 (6 bases). V was shortened by 3 bases and J by 3 bases, with 8 bases between the two germline ends. CDR1 is MNHEY and CDR2 is SMNVEV in the germline V gene (reference sequence). CDR3 length: 13 amino acids.

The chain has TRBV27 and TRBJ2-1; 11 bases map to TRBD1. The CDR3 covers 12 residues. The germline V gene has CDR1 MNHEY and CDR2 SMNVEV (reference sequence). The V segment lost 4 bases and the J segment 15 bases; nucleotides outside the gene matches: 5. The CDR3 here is CASSSWTGGLFF. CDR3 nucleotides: TGTGCCAGCAGTTCTTGGACAGGGGGCCTGTTCTTC.

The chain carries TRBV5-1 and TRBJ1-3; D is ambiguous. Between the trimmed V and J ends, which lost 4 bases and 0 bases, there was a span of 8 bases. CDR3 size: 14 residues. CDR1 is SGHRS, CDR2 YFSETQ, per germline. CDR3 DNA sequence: TGCGCCAGCAGCGAAAACACCTCTGGAAACACCATATATTTT. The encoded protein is CASSENTSGNTIYF.

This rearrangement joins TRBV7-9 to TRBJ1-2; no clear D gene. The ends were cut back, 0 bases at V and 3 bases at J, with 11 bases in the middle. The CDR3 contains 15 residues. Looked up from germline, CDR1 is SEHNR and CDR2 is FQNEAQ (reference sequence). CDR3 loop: CASSLASEGHYGYTF. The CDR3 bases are TGTGCCAGCAGCTTAGCGTCAGAAGGGCACTATGGCTACACCTTC.

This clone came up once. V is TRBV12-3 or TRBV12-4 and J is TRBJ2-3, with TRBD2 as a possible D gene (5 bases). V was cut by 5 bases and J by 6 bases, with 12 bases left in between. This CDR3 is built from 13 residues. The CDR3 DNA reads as TGTGCCAGCAGTCCCCGGGGATGGGATACGCAGTATTTT. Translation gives CASSPRGWDTQYF.

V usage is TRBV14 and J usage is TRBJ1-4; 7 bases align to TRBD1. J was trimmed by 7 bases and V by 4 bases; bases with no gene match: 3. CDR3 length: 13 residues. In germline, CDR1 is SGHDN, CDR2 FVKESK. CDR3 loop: CASSRGQVEKLFF. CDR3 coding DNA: TGTGCCAGCAGCCGTGGACAGGTTGAAAAACTGTTTTTT.

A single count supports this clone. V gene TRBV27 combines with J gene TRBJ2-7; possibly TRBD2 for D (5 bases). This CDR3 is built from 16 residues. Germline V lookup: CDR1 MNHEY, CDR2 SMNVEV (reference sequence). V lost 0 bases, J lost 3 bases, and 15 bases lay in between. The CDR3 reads CASSLSWASTSYEQYF. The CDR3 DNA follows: TGTGCCAGCAGTTTATCGTGGGCTAGTACTAGCTACGAGCAGTACTTC.

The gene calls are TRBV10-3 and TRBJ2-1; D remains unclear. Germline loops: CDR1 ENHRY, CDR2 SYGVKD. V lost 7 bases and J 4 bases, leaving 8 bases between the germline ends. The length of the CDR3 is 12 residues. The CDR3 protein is CAITNLYNEQFF. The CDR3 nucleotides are TGTGCCATCACAAACTTATACAATGAGCAGTTCTTC.

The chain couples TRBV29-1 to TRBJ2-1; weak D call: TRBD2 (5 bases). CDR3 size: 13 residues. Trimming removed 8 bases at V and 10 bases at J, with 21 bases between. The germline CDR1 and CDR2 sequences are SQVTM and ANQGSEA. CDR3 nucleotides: TGCAGCCCATGGGGAAGGGAGTCGAAAGAGCAGTTCTTC. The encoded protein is CSPWGRESKEQFF.

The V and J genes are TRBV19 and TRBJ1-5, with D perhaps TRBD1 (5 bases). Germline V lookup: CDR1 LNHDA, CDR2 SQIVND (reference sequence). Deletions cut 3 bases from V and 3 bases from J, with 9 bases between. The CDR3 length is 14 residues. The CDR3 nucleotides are TGTGCCAGTAGTATTCGGGGGGACAATCAGCCCCAGCATTTT. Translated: CASSIRGDNQPQHF.

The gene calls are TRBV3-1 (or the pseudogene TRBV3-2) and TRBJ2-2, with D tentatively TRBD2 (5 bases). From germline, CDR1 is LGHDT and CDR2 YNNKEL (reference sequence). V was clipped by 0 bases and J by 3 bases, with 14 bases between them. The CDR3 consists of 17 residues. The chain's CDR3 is CASSQDGLLGDTGELFF. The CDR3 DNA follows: TGTGCCAGCAGCCAAGATGGGCTTCTCGGGGACACCGGGGAGCTGTTTTTT.

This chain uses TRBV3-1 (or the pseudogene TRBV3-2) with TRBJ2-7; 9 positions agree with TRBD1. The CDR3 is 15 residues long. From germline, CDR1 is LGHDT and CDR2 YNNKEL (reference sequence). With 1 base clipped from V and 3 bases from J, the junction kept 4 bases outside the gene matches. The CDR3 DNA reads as TGTGCCAGCAGCCAAGCCGGGACAGGGATCTACGAGCAGTACTTC. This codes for CASSQAGTGIYEQYF.

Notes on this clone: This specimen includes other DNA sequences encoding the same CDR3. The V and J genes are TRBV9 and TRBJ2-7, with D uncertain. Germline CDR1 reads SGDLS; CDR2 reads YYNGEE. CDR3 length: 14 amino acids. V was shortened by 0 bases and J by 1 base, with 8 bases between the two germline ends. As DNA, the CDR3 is TGTGCCAGCAGCGTAGCTGCAGGTTCCTACGAGCAGTACTTC. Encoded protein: CASSVAAGSYEQYF.

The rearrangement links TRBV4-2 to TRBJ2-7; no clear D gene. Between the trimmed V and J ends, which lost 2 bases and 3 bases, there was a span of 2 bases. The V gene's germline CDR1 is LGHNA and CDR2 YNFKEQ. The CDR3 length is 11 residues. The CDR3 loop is CASSQNYEQYF. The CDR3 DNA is TGTGCCAGCAGCCAAAACTACGAGCAGTACTTC.

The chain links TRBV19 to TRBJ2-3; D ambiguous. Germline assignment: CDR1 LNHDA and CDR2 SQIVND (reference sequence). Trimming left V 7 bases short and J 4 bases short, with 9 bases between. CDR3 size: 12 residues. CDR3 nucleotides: TGTGCCAGTATTGGGTCCGCAGATACGCAGTATTTT. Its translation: CASIGSADTQYF.

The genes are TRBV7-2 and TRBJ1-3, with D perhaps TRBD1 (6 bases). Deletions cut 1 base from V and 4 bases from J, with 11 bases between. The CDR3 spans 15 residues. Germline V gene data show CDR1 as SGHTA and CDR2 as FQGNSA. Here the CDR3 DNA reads TGTGCCAGCAGCTTAGATTCGGGGACAGGAAACACCATATATTTT. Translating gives CASSLDSGTGNTIYF.

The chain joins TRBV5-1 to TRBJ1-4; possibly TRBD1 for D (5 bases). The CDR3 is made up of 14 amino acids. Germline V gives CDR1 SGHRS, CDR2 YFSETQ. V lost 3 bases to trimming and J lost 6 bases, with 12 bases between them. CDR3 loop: CASSSGQVYEKLFF. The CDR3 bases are TGCGCCAGCAGCTCGGGGCAGGTTTATGAAAAACTGTTTTTT.

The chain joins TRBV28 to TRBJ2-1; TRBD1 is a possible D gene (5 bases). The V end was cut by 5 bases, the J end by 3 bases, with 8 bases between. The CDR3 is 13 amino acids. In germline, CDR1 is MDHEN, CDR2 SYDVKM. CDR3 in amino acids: CASSLGHYNEQFF. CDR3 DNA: TGTGCCAGCAGTCTTGGACACTACAATGAGCAGTTCTTC.

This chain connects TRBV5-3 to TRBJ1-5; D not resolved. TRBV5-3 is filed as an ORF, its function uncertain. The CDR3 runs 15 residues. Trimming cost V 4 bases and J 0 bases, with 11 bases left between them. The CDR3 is CARSPLQNSNQPQHF. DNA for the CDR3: TGTGCCAGAAGCCCCCTCCAGAATAGCAATCAGCCCCAGCATTTT.

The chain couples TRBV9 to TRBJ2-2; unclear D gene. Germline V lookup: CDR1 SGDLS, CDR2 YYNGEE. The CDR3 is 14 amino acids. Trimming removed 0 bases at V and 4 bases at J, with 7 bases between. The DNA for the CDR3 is TGTGCCAGCAGCGTAGGGGATTTCACCGGGGAGCTGTTTTTT. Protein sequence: CASSVGDFTGELFF.

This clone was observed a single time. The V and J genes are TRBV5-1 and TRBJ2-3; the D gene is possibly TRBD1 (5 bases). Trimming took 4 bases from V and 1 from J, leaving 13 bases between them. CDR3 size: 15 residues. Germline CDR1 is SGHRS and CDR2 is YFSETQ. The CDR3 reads CASSASTVRTDTQYF. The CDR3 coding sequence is TGCGCCAGCAGCGCATCGACAGTCCGCACAGATACGCAGTATTTT.

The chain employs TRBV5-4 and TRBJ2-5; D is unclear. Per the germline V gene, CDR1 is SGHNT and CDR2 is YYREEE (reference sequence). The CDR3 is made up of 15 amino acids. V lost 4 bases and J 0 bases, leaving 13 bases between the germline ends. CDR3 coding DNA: TGTGCCAGCAGCCCCGAAGCAGCCTACCAAGAGACCCAGTACTTC. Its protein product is CASSPEAAYQETQYF.

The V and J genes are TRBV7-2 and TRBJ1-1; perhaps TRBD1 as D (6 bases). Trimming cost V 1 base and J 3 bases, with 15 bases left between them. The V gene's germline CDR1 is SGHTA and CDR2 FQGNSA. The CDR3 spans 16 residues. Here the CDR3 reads CASSLVPGARDTEAFF. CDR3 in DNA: TGTGCCAGCAGCTTAGTTCCGGGGGCGCGTGACACTGAAGCTTTCTTT. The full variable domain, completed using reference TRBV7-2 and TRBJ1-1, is GAGVSQSPSNKVTEKGKDVELRCDPISGHTALYWYRQSLGQGLEFLIYFQGNSAPDKSGLPSDRFSAERTGGSVSTLTIQRTQQEDSAVYLCASSLVPGARDTEAFFGQGTRLTVV.

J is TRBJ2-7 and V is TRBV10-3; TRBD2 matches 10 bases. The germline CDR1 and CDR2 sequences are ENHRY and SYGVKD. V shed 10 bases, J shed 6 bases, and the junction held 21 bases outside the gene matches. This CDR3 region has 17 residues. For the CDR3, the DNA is TGTGCCAGCGAGGGGGGATTGGGAGCGGGAGGGCCTCTCGAGCAGTACTTC. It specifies CASEGGLGAGGPLEQYF.